These 21 T cell receptor beta chains were sequenced from one sample in a study of T-cell reconstitution after alpha-beta-depleted transplantation in children. Unique molecular identifiers tagged the TCRbeta library. TCRdb itself ran the PCR reads through MiXCR, one entry per CDR3 protein. The sample holds hundreds of thousands of distinct CDR3 sequences, about 15% seen once. The input for sequencing was PBMCs from the stem cell graft donor, taken from the stem cell graft. The receptors come from a human donor who donated a stem cell graft to a child with acute myeloid leukemia.

This clonotype was counted ten times or more. The chain links TRBV4-3 to TRBJ2-3; TRBD2 matches at 8 bases. Germline V CDR1 and CDR2: LGHNA, YSLEER. The CDR3 sequence is 17 residues long. V shed 4 bases and J 2 bases; nucleotides not matched to a gene: 11. CDR3 protein: CASSPRRGSGDTDTQYF. CDR3 sequence (DNA): TGCGCCAGCAGCCCTCGAAGGGGTAGCGGGGACACAGATACGCAGTATTTT.

At least ten counts were recorded for this clonotype. This chain joins TRBV20-1 and TRBJ1-2; no firm D call. V was trimmed by 3 bases and J by 6 bases, leaving 5 bases between them. The CDR3 length is 10 residues. The V gene's germline CDR1 is DFQATT and CDR2 SNEGSKA (reference sequence). The CDR3 here is CSASKHGYTF. CDR3 nucleotide sequence: TGCAGTGCTAGCAAACATGGCTACACCTTC.

The chain carries TRBV25-1 and TRBJ2-1; D might be TRBD1 (7 bases). Germline loops: CDR1 MGHDK, CDR2 SYGVNS. The CDR3 loop spans 15 amino acids. V lost 8 bases and J 3 bases, leaving 17 bases between the germline ends. The CDR3 DNA is TGTGCCAGCGCTTCCGGAGGGGGCTTCTACAATGAGCAGTTCTTC. This encodes CASASGGGFYNEQFF.

This clonotype was found many times. The J gene is TRBJ2-1, the V gene TRBV20-1; TRBD2 agrees at 8 bases. The CDR3 is made up of 15 amino acids. V lost 5 bases to trimming and J lost 3 bases; unmatched junction nucleotides: 9. The germline CDR1 and CDR2 sequences are DFQATT and SNEGSKA (reference sequence). CDR3 region: CSASLTSVSYNEQFF. The CDR3 DNA follows: TGCAGTGCTTCCCTGACTAGCGTTAGCTACAATGAGCAGTTCTTC.

The rearrangement links TRBV7-2 to TRBJ1-6, with D maybe TRBD1 (5 bases). V was shortened by 5 bases and J by 11 bases, with 16 bases between the two germline ends. Germline CDR1 and CDR2: SGHTA and FQGNSA. The CDR3 loop spans 14 amino acids. CDR3 in amino acids: CASSKSGGAAPLHF. DNA for the CDR3: TGTGCCAGCAGCAAGTCCGGTGGGGCGGCACCCCTCCACTTT.

This clonotype was seen a few times. CDR3 sequence: CASSPGLTPFEQYV. In nucleotides, the CDR3 is TGTGCCAGCAGTCCGGGACTGACACCCTTCGAGCAGTACGTC. V gene TRBV27 combines with J gene TRBJ2-7; a possible D gene is TRBD2 (6 bases). CDR3 size: 14 residues. Germline CDR1 MNHEY, CDR2 SMNVEV (reference sequence). V was trimmed by 5 bases and J by 6 bases, leaving 17 bases between them.

Many counts were recorded for this clonotype. The rearrangement links TRBV29-1 to TRBJ2-7, with 7 bases lining up with TRBD1. This CDR3 has 16 amino acids. The V segment lost 7 bases and the J segment 6 bases; nucleotides outside the gene matches: 21. CDR1 is SQVTM and CDR2 is ANQGSEA in the germline V gene. The CDR3, as DNA: TGCAGCGCCTCGGGACAGAACGATCGATTATGGATCGAGCAGTACTTC. This encodes CSASGQNDRLWIEQYF.

The rearrangement joins TRBV5-6 to TRBJ2-7; D gene ambiguous. V was clipped by 4 bases and J by 1 base, with 9 bases between them. Germline values: CDR1 SGHDT, CDR2 YYEEEE. CDR3 length: 13 residues. This CDR3 is CASSAINSYEQYV. The CDR3 DNA reads TGTGCCAGCAGCGCGATTAATTCCTACGAGCAGTACGTC.

This clonotype has only a few counts. This rearrangement joins TRBV12-3 or TRBV12-4 to TRBJ1-5; D is unresolved. The CDR3 covers 12 residues. Trimming cost V 6 bases and J 8 bases, with 11 bases left between them. CDR3 bases: TGTGCCAGCAGCCTGTCAGTAAAGCCCCAGCATTTT. As protein: CASSLSVKPQHF.

A note on this clonotype: Being one base from a much bigger clone, this may be a read error. The J gene is TRBJ2-7, the V gene TRBV7-8, with TRBD2 as a possible D gene (5 bases). V shed 4 bases and J shed 4 bases, with 8 bases lying between them. This CDR3 region has 12 residues. CDR1 is SGHVS and CDR2 is FQNEAQ in the germline V gene. The CDR3 nucleotides read TGTGCCAGCAGCTGCTCGGGGTACGAGCAGTACTTC. This codes for CASSCSGYEQYF.

In its sample, this clonotype was seen many times. The chain joins TRBV20-1 to TRBJ2-1; D remains unclear. CDR3 size: 11 residues. Germline V gene lookup returns CDR1 DFQATT and CDR2 SNEGSKA (reference sequence). V lost 4 bases, J lost 8 bases, and 9 bases lay in between. The CDR3 sequence: CSANVIDEQFF. CDR3 bases: TGCAGTGCTAATGTAATCGATGAGCAGTTCTTC.

The chain combines TRBV20-1 with TRBJ2-5; D gene uncertain. The ends were cut back, 1 base at V and 2 bases at J, with 14 bases in the middle. The germline V gene encodes CDR1 DFQATT and CDR2 SNEGSKA (reference sequence). This CDR3 region has 15 residues. In nucleotides, the CDR3 is TGCAGTGCTAGAGTCGCGGAACAACTTCAAGAGACCCAGTACTTC. The encoded protein is CSARVAEQLQETQYF.

This clonotype was seen only a few times. This CDR3 is CASTLDRAALYGYTF. CDR3 DNA: TGTGCCAGCACGCTCGACAGGGCCGCCCTCTATGGCTACACCTTC. The chain combines TRBV7-8 with TRBJ1-2, with 7 bases aligning to TRBD1. Germline V gene data show CDR1 as SGHVS and CDR2 as FQNEAQ. CDR3 size: 15 residues. After removal of 7 bases from V and 4 bases from J, the junction contained 12 bases not matched to a gene.

This clonotype was detected ten times or more. The chain combines TRBV20-1 with TRBJ2-7; 7 nucleotides line up with TRBD1. The J segment lost 0 bases and the V segment lost 5 bases, leaving 1 base of the junction unmatched. The CDR3 has 12 amino acids. Germline CDR1 reads DFQATT; CDR2 reads SNEGSKA (reference sequence). The CDR3 is CSARTGSYEQYF. For the CDR3, the DNA is TGCAGTGCTCGGACAGGCTCCTACGAGCAGTACTTC.

The chain employs TRBV7-9 and TRBJ1-4; maybe TRBD1 (6 bases). Trimming cost V 7 bases and J 5 bases, with 20 bases left between them. This CDR3 has 16 residues. Germline V gives CDR1 SEHNR, CDR2 FQNEAQ (reference sequence). CDR3 nucleotides: TGTGCCAGCAACGCCTCCCCGGACAGTGAGAATGAAAAACTGTTTTTT. Translation gives CASNASPDSENEKLFF.

This clonotype was recorded a few times. The chain employs TRBV7-9 and TRBJ2-5, with D perhaps matching TRBD1 (6 bases). This CDR3 has 14 amino acids. The ends were cut back, 5 bases at V and 2 bases at J, with 12 bases in the middle. The germline V gene has CDR1 SEHNR and CDR2 FQNEAQ (reference sequence). DNA for the CDR3: TGTGCCAGCAGCGCCACCGGGACACAAGAGACCCAGTACTTC. Translating it yields CASSATGTQETQYF.

The J gene is TRBJ1-5, the V gene TRBV20-1; 7 bases are a match to TRBD1. Germline assignment: CDR1 DFQATT and CDR2 SNEGSKA (reference sequence). This CDR3 spans 12 amino acids. V lost 6 bases and J lost 5; bases outside the gene matches: 4. The CDR3 DNA is TGCAGTGCCTTCGACAGGGATCAGCCCCAGCATTTT. The encoded protein is CSAFDRDQPQHF.

This clonotype appeared many times. The chain employs TRBV5-1 and TRBJ1-1; a possible D gene is TRBD1 (5 bases). V lost 1 base and J lost 3, with 10 bases in between. Per the germline V gene, CDR1 is SGHRS and CDR2 is YFSETQ. The CDR3 runs to 14 residues. The CDR3 DNA reads as TGCGCCAGCAGCTTGTTGGGCAGGGACACTGAAGCTTTCTTT. Translation gives CASSLLGRDTEAFF.

This clonotype was recorded many times. The rearrangement joins TRBV29-1 to TRBJ2-2; D possibly uses TRBD1 or TRBD2 (6 bases each). CDR1 is SQVTM and CDR2 is ANQGSEA in the germline V gene. This CDR3 has 14 amino acids. V shed 6 bases and J shed 5 bases, with 16 bases lying between them. CDR3 region: CSVGAGFGTGELFF. The CDR3 DNA reads as TGCAGCGTGGGGGCGGGGTTCGGGACCGGGGAGCTGTTTTTT.

This clonotype occurred many times. The V gene is TRBV29-1, the J gene TRBJ2-5; D unresolved. CDR1 is SQVTM and CDR2 is ANQGSEA in the germline V gene. V lost 3 bases to trimming and J lost 1 base, with 9 bases between them. The CDR3 covers 13 residues. The CDR3 nucleotides read TGCAGCGTTGAGGCCGGGCGCCAAGAGACCCAGTACTTC. Protein sequence: CSVEAGRQETQYF.

Details on this clonotype: This may be a read error: a much more frequent sequence differs by one nucleotide. The chain recombines TRBV6-2 or TRBV6-3 with TRBJ2-7; no reliable D call. The CDR3 is made up of 12 amino acids. Looked up from germline, CDR1 is MNHEY and CDR2 is SVGEGT. CDR3 sequence: CASSYSKDDQYF. The CDR3 DNA is TGTGCCAGCAGTTACTCCAAGGACGACCAGTACTTC.